This TCR beta chain emerged from a study of CD8 T cells in Susac syndrome. Findings and caveats of the study: The study recognized that the number of individuals in its TCR sequencing and HLA analysis was relatively small.

Unmatched junction bases numbered 5, after V lost 5 bases and J lost 5 bases. Germline V CDR1 and CDR2: DFQATT, SNEGSKA (reference sequence). The CDR3 is made up of 12 amino acids. The control group consisted of healthy donors matched for age and sex. FACS was used to enrich TEMRA cells, whereas the CD8+ and CD4+ T cells were obtained by negative isolation. After extraction with the RNeasy kit, roughly 0.5 to 1 ug of the RNA was reverse transcribed using random hexamers. Amplification of TCR beta CDR3 used immunoSEQ multiplex PCR across 54 Vbeta and 13 Jbeta. TCRdb processed the immunoSEQ multiplex PCR reads anew with MiXCR; each CDR3 protein has one entry. Found here are more than 120,000 distinct CDR3 sequences, approximately 94% of them singletons; the top ten hold approximately 0.09%. A note on this clonotype: Its cognate antigen is unknown.

This sequence originates from a human donor in good health. The chain joins TRBV20-1 to TRBJ2-5; 7 nucleotides line up with TRBD1. The sequenced sample was CD4+ T cells from PBMCs. The chain's CDR3 is CSASDRAETQYF. The CDR3 DNA is TGCAGTGCTTCTGACAGGGCGGAGACCCAGTACTTC.